This T cell receptor beta chain emerged from a study of long-term antiretroviral therapy in people with HIV. Study-level points and caveats: Diversity went up after ART and still fell short of transplant donor controls.

Runs used v3.0 of the immunoSEQ assay and were done at survey level. The protocol was immunoSEQ multiplex PCR, while the TCRdb copy is restricted to in-frame clones and leaves out a portion. Of about 26,000 clones listed, around 86% were seen once; the top ten hold around 15%. A word on this clone: Its matching antigen is unknown.

The clonotype originates from a man in his fifties or sixties with HIV. The sample was unsorted PBMCs, taken 2.9 years after starting antiretroviral therapy.

This chain's CDR3 is CATSRDVGGLLDEQFF. The CDR3 coding sequence is TGTGCCACCAGCAGAGATGTCGGGGGATTATTAGATGAGCAGTTCTTC. This sequence joins TRBV15 and TRBJ2-1; possible D gene TRBD2, 6 bases. V was pared by 0 bases and J by 8 bases, with 17 bases between. Germline V lookup: CDR1 LNHNV, CDR2 YYDKDF (reference sequence). The CDR3 spans 16 residues.